The next 15 T cell receptor beta chains were all read from a single sample in a study of shared clonotypes between healthy human individuals. The protocol was immunoSEQ multiplex PCR, while the TCRdb copy is restricted to in-frame clones and leaves out a portion. Altogether more than 1,200,000 clones are present, approximately 98.5% being singletons, with the ten largest covering 0.36%. Sequencing was done on a sample of naive CD4+ T cells sorted from blood. The subset was: CD45RA+ positively selected. These receptors were obtained from a man aged 30 to 39 in good health.

The chain has TRBV11-2 and TRBJ2-3; the D gene is possibly TRBD1 (5 bases). The CDR3 has 19 residues. V gave up 2 bases and J gave up 2 bases, with 23 bases separating them. CDR1 is SGHAT, CDR2 FQNNGV, per germline. CDR3 coding DNA: TGTGCCAGCAGCTTAATCGGATACCATAGCACAGGTGACACAGATACGCAGTATTTT. This sequence encodes CASSLIGYHSTGDTDTQYF.

Remarks on this clone: The same CDR3 is also encoded by other DNA sequences in this sample. The chain carries TRBV5-1 and TRBJ2-5; TRBD1 matches 11 bases. Germline V gene lookup returns CDR1 SGHRS and CDR2 YFSETQ. The CDR3 has 16 amino acids. V dropped 0 bases and J dropped 4; count of bases not matched to a gene: 5. In DNA form, the CDR3 reads TGCGCCAGCAGCTTGGGAGGACAGGGGGCTTCAGAGACCCAGTACTTC. Its translation: CASSLGGQGASETQYF.

This chain links TRBV7-2 with TRBJ2-2, with D possibly being TRBD2 (7 bases). V gave up 7 bases and J gave up 7 bases, with 25 bases separating them. The CDR3 contains 17 residues. The germline V gene has CDR1 SGHTA and CDR2 FQGNSA. The CDR3 loop is CASTPHWGGQGHGELFF. The CDR3, as DNA: TGTGCCAGCACCCCTCATTGGGGGGGGCAGGGTCACGGGGAGCTGTTTTTT. The variable domain in full, with the rest retrieved from reference TRBV7-2 and TRBJ2-2, is GAGVSQSPSNKVTEKGKDVELRCDPISGHTALYWYRQSLGQGLEFLIYFQGNSAPDKSGLPSDRFSAERTGGSVSTLTIQRTQQEDSAVYLCASTPHWGGQGHGELFFGEGSRLTVL.

The chain joins TRBV9 to TRBJ2-3; tentatively, D is TRBD2 (6 bases). This CDR3 contains 15 residues. CDR1 SGDLS and CDR2 YYNGEE come from the germline V gene. V shed 4 bases and J shed 3 bases, with 15 bases lying between them. The CDR3 DNA follows: TGTGCCAGCAGCATGGATAGCGGAACTACAGATACGCAGTATTTT. It specifies CASSMDSGTTDTQYF. Full variable domain (remainder filled in from reference TRBV9 and TRBJ2-3): DSGVTQTPKHLITATGQRVTLRCSPRSGDLSVYWYQQSLDQGLQFLIQYYNGEERAKGNILERFSAQQFPDLHSELNLSSLELGDSALYFCASSMDSGTTDTQYFGPGTRLTVL.

The chain is built from TRBV5-4 and TRBJ2-7; D gene unclear. CDR3 length equals 14 residues. V lost 9 bases and J 0 bases, leaving 16 bases between the germline ends. Germline V CDR1 and CDR2: SGHNT, YYREEE (reference sequence). The CDR3 loop is CAIQPKGISYEQYF. CDR3 DNA: TGTGCCATCCAACCAAAGGGAATCTCCTACGAGCAGTACTTC.

V and J are TRBV7-9 and TRBJ2-2; D unclear. CDR1 and CDR2 (germline): SEHNR, FQNEAQ (reference sequence). V gave up 5 bases and J gave up 6 bases, with 7 bases separating them. The CDR3 consists of 12 residues. The DNA of the CDR3 is TGTGCCAGCAGCCCCCCCGCCGGGGAGCTGTTTTTT. As protein: CASSPPAGELFF.

This chain links TRBV5-4 with TRBJ2-3; 12 positions agree with TRBD2. CDR1 is SGHNT and CDR2 is YYREEE in the germline V gene (reference sequence). The CDR3 is 15 residues long. Trimming at V came to 3 bases and at J to 4 bases, leaving 3 bases not matched to a gene. The CDR3 sequence is CASSSTSGRADTQYF. The DNA of the CDR3 is TGTGCCAGCAGCTCGACTAGCGGGAGAGCAGATACGCAGTATTTT.

The V gene is TRBV5-8, the J gene TRBJ2-5; TRBD1 might be the D (5 bases). Germline loops: CDR1 SGHTS, CDR2 YDEGEE. The CDR3 has 13 residues. V was cut by 6 bases and J by 0 bases, with 9 bases left in between. CDR3 sequence reads: CASKLTDQETQYF. As DNA, the CDR3 is TGTGCCAGCAAGCTGACAGACCAAGAGACCCAGTACTTC.

CDR3 in DNA: TGTGCCAGCAGTTACCGGACACGCACAGATACGCAGTATTTT. It encodes CASSYRTRTDTQYF. The rearrangement joins TRBV6-5 to TRBJ2-3; D is perhaps TRBD1 (5 bases). Trimming left V 2 bases short and J 1 base short, with 7 bases between. This CDR3 is 14 amino acids long. Germline-derived CDR1 and CDR2 are MNHEY and SVGAGI.

The chain combines TRBV28 with TRBJ2-3, with 8 positions matching TRBD2. Trimming removed 7 bases from V and 7 bases from J; junction bases left unmatched: 7. The CDR3 is 13 amino acids. The V gene's germline CDR1 is MDHEN and CDR2 SYDVKM. The CDR3 protein is CASTPGGRNTQYF. The CDR3 bases are TGTGCCAGCACCCCGGGGGGGAGAAATACGCAGTATTTT.

This chain uses TRBV5-6 with TRBJ2-3; TRBD2 agrees at 10 bases. CDR3 length: 14 amino acids. The germline CDR1 and CDR2 sequences are SGHDT and YYEEEE. V lost 4 bases and J lost 4; bases outside the gene matches: 3. The CDR3 bases are TGTGCCAGCAGCCTAGCGGGAGTGGCAGATACGCAGTATTTT. As protein: CASSLAGVADTQYF. Full variable domain (outside the CDR3, taken from reference TRBV5-6 and TRBJ2-3): DAGVTQSPTHLIKTRGQQVTLRCSPKSGHDTVSWYQQALGQGPQFIFQYYEEEERQRGNFPDRFSGHQFPNYSSELNVNALLLGDSALYLCASSLAGVADTQYFGPGTRLTVL.

The rearrangement joins TRBV10-1 to TRBJ1-4; D is undetermined. This CDR3 spans 12 amino acids. Germline loops: CDR1 WNHNN, CDR2 SYGVQD (reference sequence). V dropped 4 bases and J dropped 7 bases, with 7 bases sitting between them. The CDR3 protein is CASSATGEKLFF. The CDR3 coding sequence is TGCGCCAGCAGTGCGACCGGTGAAAAACTGTTTTTT.

The CDR3 spells CASSKERNTEAFF. The CDR3 nucleotides are TGTGCCAGCAGCAAGGAGAGGAACACTGAAGCTTTCTTT. The chain employs TRBV7-9 and TRBJ1-1; D call uncertain. V lost 5 bases, J lost 1 base, and 8 bases lay in between. Germline loops: CDR1 SEHNR, CDR2 FQNEAQ (reference sequence). The CDR3 runs to 13 residues.

This clone was detected only once. The chain joins TRBV5-1 to TRBJ2-1; TRBD2 matches 8 bases. The CDR3 runs 18 residues. The germline CDR1 and CDR2 sequences are SGHRS and YFSETQ. Germline trimming cut 4 bases from V and 6 bases from J; bases unmatched to any gene: 18. Here the CDR3 DNA reads TGCGCCAGCAGCCCTAACTTGCTTACTAGCGGAAGGGGCAATGAGCAGTTCTTC. It yields the protein CASSPNLLTSGRGNEQFF.

The chain has TRBV14 and TRBJ2-3; TRBD2 aligns across 13 bases. J gave up 1 base and V 7 bases, and 5 bases lay outside the gene matches. The CDR3 is made up of 16 amino acids. In germline, CDR1 is SGHDN, CDR2 FVKESK. The CDR3 DNA reads as TGTGCCAGCAACCGACTAGCGGGAGGCCGCACAGATACGCAGTATTTT. Its translation is CASNRLAGGRTDTQYF.